This paragraph reports one T cell receptor (beta chain). Antigen unknown. The PCR had 60 Vbeta and 13 Jbeta primers. Using immunoSEQ multiplex PCR, the repertoire was profiled, and TCRdb retains in-frame clones only, with some absent. The table for this sample gives about 130,000 clones. Per germline, CDR1 LNHDA and CDR2 SQIVND (reference sequence). The germline V and J ends were trimmed by 11 bases and 4 bases, with 17 bases remaining between them. The CDR3 is made up of 13 amino acids. The entry originates in a study of cytomegalovirus exposure and HLA in healthy donors. Whole-study results and caveats: TCR beta V- and J-gene trimming, according to a later analysis, was linked to a missense DCLRE1C variant. Information on immune exposure was restricted to one variable (CMV serostatus).

The clonotype originates from a man between 18 and 29 years old in good health and CMV-seronegative. Sequencing was performed on PBMCs. V is TRBV19 and J is TRBJ1-1, with a weak D call TRBD1 (5 bases). The CDR3: CAGTPGFGTEAFF. The CDR3 DNA sequence: TGTGCCGGGACTCCGGGGTTCGGCACTGAAGCTTTCTTT.